The next 21 T cell receptor beta chains were all read from a single sample in a study of control samples from healthy donors and cancer patients. Only in-frame clones appear in the TCRdb table, and some are missing; sequencing was by immunoSEQ multiplex PCR. The table has roughly 100,000 clones, about 91% seen once; the top ten hold 2% to 3%. The sequencing sample was made of blood. The receptor set was obtained from a young woman in good health.

V and J are TRBV19 and TRBJ2-7; 9 bases fit TRBD2. Germline trimming cut 5 bases from V and 2 bases from J; bases unmatched to any gene: 7. CDR3 length: 15 amino acids. Germline V gene sequence: CDR1 LNHDA, CDR2 SQIVND (reference sequence). CDR3 amino acids: CASSHGLASAYEQYF. Written as DNA, the CDR3 is TGTGCCAGTAGTCACGGACTAGCGTCCGCCTACGAGCAGTACTTC.

About this clone: Distinct nucleotide sequences in the sample also encode this CDR3. The V and J genes are TRBV18 and TRBJ2-7; D is ambiguous. The ends were cut back, 3 bases at V and 4 bases at J, with 10 bases in the middle. The CDR3 is 13 amino acids. Germline-derived CDR1 and CDR2 are KGHSH and LQKENI. This chain's CDR3 is CASSPKQGYEQYF. CDR3 DNA: TGTGCCAGCTCACCGAAACAAGGGTACGAGCAGTACTTC.

The genes are TRBV7-2 and TRBJ2-1, with TRBD2 matching over 10 bases. Germline V lookup: CDR1 SGHTA, CDR2 FQGNSA. This CDR3 has 14 amino acids. V was clipped by 6 bases and J by 9 bases; unmatched bases: 8. DNA of the CDR3: TGTGCCAGCAGACCCGGACTAGCGGCCCCTGAGCAGTTCTTC. Protein product: CASRPGLAAPEQFF.

The chain joins TRBV30 to TRBJ2-5; D ambiguous. The CDR3 is made up of 13 amino acids. Germline CDR1 is GTSNPN and CDR2 is SVGIG (reference sequence). The V gene lost 2 bases and the J gene lost 4 bases, with 11 bases spanning the gap. This chain's CDR3 is CAWSREPGETQYF. For the CDR3, the DNA is TGTGCCTGGAGTAGAGAGCCGGGAGAGACCCAGTACTTC.

V gene TRBV7-9 combines with J gene TRBJ1-2; D ambiguous. CDR3 length: 15 amino acids. V was clipped by 0 bases and J by 0 bases, with 8 bases between them. CDR1 SEHNR and CDR2 FQNEAQ come from the germline V gene (reference sequence). CDR3 DNA: TGTGCCAGCAGCTTAGCCCAAGGGACTAACTATGGCTACACCTTC. The encoded protein is CASSLAQGTNYGYTF.

V gene TRBV6-4 combines with J gene TRBJ2-3; 11 nucleotides agree with TRBD2. The germline V gene encodes CDR1 MRHNA and CDR2 SNTAGT. The CDR3 is 16 residues long. With 8 bases clipped from V and 5 bases from J, the junction kept 12 bases outside the gene matches. For the CDR3, the DNA is TGTGCCAGCTCATCTACTAGCGGGGGCCCCGGAGATACGCAGTATTTT. Amino acids: CASSSTSGGPGDTQYF.

The rearrangement joins TRBV5-6 to TRBJ1-3, with a weak D call TRBD1 (5 bases). The CDR3 covers 14 residues. Germline lookup yields CDR1 SGHDT and CDR2 YYEEEE. V was clipped by 2 bases and J by 0 bases, with 6 bases between them. CDR3 amino acids: CASSLGTSGNTIYF. The CDR3 coding sequence is TGTGCCAGCAGCTTAGGGACCTCTGGAAACACCATATATTTT.

The chain has TRBV24-1 and TRBJ2-7; no definite D call. Germline V CDR1 and CDR2: KGHDR, SFDVKD. The length of the CDR3 is 14 residues. Deletions cut 3 bases from V and 3 bases from J, with 11 bases between. The CDR3 loop is CATSDGGRNYEQYF. The DNA of the CDR3 is TGTGCCACCAGTGATGGTGGACGGAACTACGAGCAGTACTTC.

The gene calls are TRBV7-2 and TRBJ2-7; D is uncertain. Trimming pared 0 bases from V and 7 bases from J, leaving 13 bases between. The CDR3 runs 14 residues. CDR1 and CDR2 (germline): SGHTA, FQGNSA. The CDR3 DNA follows: TGTGCCAGCAGCTTAGCCCTAACCTCCCTAGAGCAGTACTTC. Protein product: CASSLALTSLEQYF. The complete variable domain, with remaining parts taken from reference TRBV7-2 and TRBJ2-7, reads GAGVSQSPSNKVTEKGKDVELRCDPISGHTALYWYRQSLGQGLEFLIYFQGNSAPDKSGLPSDRFSAERTGGSVSTLTIQRTQQEDSAVYLCASSLALTSLEQYFGPGTRLTVT.

The chain uses TRBV21-1 and TRBJ2-7; the DNA was not compared with TRBD1, the D call given in the table. TRBV21-1 counts as a pseudogene. CDR3 length equals 13 residues. As DNA, the CDR3 is TGTGCCAGCAGCAAGACAAGTGCATACGAGCAGTACTTC. Translating it yields CASSKTSAYEQYF.

The chain employs TRBV12-5 and TRBJ1-2; D possibly corresponds to TRBD1 (6 bases). This CDR3 region has 21 residues. CDR1 and CDR2 from the germline V gene are LGHNT and FRNRAP. V lost 4 bases to trimming and J lost 3 bases, with 33 bases between them. This CDR3 reads CASGSPYSEPAGGRFDYGYTF. The CDR3 DNA follows: TGTGCTAGTGGTTCCCCCTATTCGGAGCCTGCCGGGGGGCGCTTTGACTATGGCTACACCTTC.

The CDR3 DNA sequence: TGTGCCAGCAGTTTCGGGGACAGCAACAATTCACCCCTCCACTTT. This gives the protein CASSFGDSNNSPLHF. The chain carries TRBV27 and TRBJ1-6; 7 bases align to TRBD1. There are 15 residues in the CDR3. V lost 3 bases and J lost 7; bases outside the gene matches: 6. Germline CDR1 and CDR2: MNHEY and SMNVEV (reference sequence).

The chain employs TRBV5-4 and TRBJ1-2; D is uncertain. This CDR3 is 15 amino acids long. Deletions cut 2 bases from V and 5 bases from J, with 16 bases between. Germline-derived CDR1 and CDR2 are SGHNT and YYREEE (reference sequence). The DNA for the CDR3 is TGTGCCAGCAGCTTCGAGGGAGCCCCGGGGTATGGCTACACCTTC. Protein sequence: CASSFEGAPGYGYTF.

The chain recombines TRBV5-4 with TRBJ2-5, with D hard to call. Trimming removed 0 bases from V and 2 bases from J, with 17 bases in between. The CDR3 extends over 17 amino acids. Per the germline V gene, CDR1 is SGHNT and CDR2 is YYREEE (reference sequence). The DNA for the CDR3 is TGTGCCAGCAGCTTGGCCGGCGTGGGCATGGGGCAAGAGACCCAGTACTTC. Encoded protein: CASSLAGVGMGQETQYF.

The chain combines TRBV5-5 with TRBJ2-7; D uncertain. Trimming removed 3 bases from V and 3 bases from J, with 13 bases in between. CDR3 length: 14 amino acids. Germline values: CDR1 SGHKS, CDR2 YYEKEE (reference sequence). CDR3 sequence reads: CASSWALSGYEQYF. CDR3 DNA sequence: TGTGCCAGCAGCTGGGCCCTGTCAGGCTACGAGCAGTACTTC.

V is TRBV4-1 and J is TRBJ1-5; no reliable D call. V was trimmed by 6 bases and J by 0 bases, leaving 18 bases between them. Germline V CDR1 and CDR2: MGHRA, YSYEKL. This CDR3 is 17 amino acids long. The CDR3 spells CASREIGGSYSNQPQHF. DNA of the CDR3: TGCGCCAGCAGAGAGATTGGTGGGTCGTATAGCAATCAGCCCCAGCATTTT.

The J gene is TRBJ2-7, the V gene TRBV15; D gene unclear. The CDR3 length is 14 residues. CDR1 and CDR2 (germline): LNHNV, YYDKDF (reference sequence). Trimming pared 0 bases from V and 5 bases from J, leaving 11 bases between. In nucleotides, the CDR3 is TGTGCCACCAGCAGAGAGGCAGAACGGCACGAGCAGTACTTC. It yields the protein CATSREAERHEQYF.

J is TRBJ2-7 and V is TRBV4-3, with D unresolved. The CDR3 runs to 14 residues. From germline, CDR1 is LGHNA and CDR2 YSLEER. V was cut by 4 bases and J by 3 bases, with 13 bases left in between. CDR3 DNA sequence: TGCGCCAGCAGCCCCAGGCAGACTGGCTACGAGCAGTACTTC. It specifies CASSPRQTGYEQYF.

V is TRBV28 and J is TRBJ2-3, with 8 nucleotides matching TRBD2. J was trimmed by 5 bases and V by 7 bases; bases with no gene match: 20. The CDR3 length is 18 residues. CDR1 and CDR2 (germline): MDHEN, SYDVKM. The CDR3 DNA follows: TGTGCCAGCATTCAACAGGCGGGGGGAACGTTCCTGAGAGATACGCAGTATTTT. Its translation: CASIQQAGGTFLRDTQYF.

The rearrangement joins TRBV4-3 to TRBJ2-1, with TRBD2 as a possible D gene (5 bases). The CDR3 is 16 residues long. Germline CDR1 is LGHNA and CDR2 is YSLEER. The V end was cut by 0 bases, the J end by 0 bases, with 9 bases between. CDR3 DNA: TGCGCCAGCAGCCAAGATCGGGGTAACTCCTACAATGAGCAGTTCTTC. It codes for CASSQDRGNSYNEQFF.

This chain connects TRBV11-2 to TRBJ1-2; D call uncertain. The V gene's germline CDR1 is SGHAT and CDR2 FQNNGV. The CDR3 runs 11 residues. The CDR3 sequence is CPQWVNYGYTF. CDR3 nucleotides: TGTCCCCAGTGGGTTAACTATGGCTACACCTTC.